The entry below gives a single T cell receptor beta chain sequence along with its context. Its antigen is currently unknown. Libraries were prepared by immunoSEQ multiplex PCR; TCRdb keeps only in-frame clonotypes and omits some of them. The data hold over a million clones, with around 97% observed a single time. This CDR3 has 14 amino acids. Germline V gene sequence: CDR1 KGHSH, CDR2 LQKENI. Losses at the gene ends were 1 base for V and 6 bases for J; bases not matched to a gene: 3. The donors were adults (healthy and HIV-negative) with no recent acute infections or vaccinations. Among the donors, all were Caucasian adults who lived in Nashville, Tennessee. Splitting the CD4+ cells yielded a CD45RA+ naive subset and a CD45RA-negative memory subset. This record comes from a study of shared clonotypes between healthy human individuals. Study conclusions and caveats: Generation probabilities were higher for clonotypes shared across all four sorted-subset donors than for unshared ones.

Specimen: naive CD4+ T cells sorted from blood. Noted subset: CD45RA+ positively selected. V is TRBV18 and J is TRBJ1-5, with 7 bases that match TRBD1. The sequence derives from a man aged 30-40 years in good health. The CDR3 DNA follows: TGTGCCAGCTCACCACAGGGGGCCGGTCAGCCCCAGCATTTT. This codes for CASSPQGAGQPQHF.